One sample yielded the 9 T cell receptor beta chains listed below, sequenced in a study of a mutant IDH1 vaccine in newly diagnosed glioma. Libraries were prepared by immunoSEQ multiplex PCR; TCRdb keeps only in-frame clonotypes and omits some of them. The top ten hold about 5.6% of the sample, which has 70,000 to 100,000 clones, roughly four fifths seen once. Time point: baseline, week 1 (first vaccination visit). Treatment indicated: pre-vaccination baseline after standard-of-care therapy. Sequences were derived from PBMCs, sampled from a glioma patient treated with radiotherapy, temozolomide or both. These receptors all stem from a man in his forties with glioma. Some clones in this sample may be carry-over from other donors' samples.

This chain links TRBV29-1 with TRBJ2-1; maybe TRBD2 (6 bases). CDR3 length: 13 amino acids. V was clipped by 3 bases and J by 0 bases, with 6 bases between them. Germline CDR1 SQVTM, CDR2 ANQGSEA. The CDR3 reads CSVDGGSYNEQFF. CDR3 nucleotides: TGCAGCGTTGACGGGGGCTCCTACAATGAGCAGTTCTTC.

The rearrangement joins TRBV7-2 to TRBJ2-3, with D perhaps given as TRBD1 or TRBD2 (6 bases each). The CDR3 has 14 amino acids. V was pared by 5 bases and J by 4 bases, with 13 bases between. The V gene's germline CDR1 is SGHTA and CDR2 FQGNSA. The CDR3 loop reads CASSKGGWADTQYF. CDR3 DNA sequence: TGTGCCAGCAGCAAGGGGGGATGGGCAGATACGCAGTATTTT.

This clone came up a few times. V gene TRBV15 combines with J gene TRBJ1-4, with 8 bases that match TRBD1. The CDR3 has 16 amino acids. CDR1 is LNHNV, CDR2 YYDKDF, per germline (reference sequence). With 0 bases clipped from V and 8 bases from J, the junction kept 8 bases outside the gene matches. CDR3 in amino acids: CATSRDRGQGGEKLFF. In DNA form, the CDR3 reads TGTGCCACCAGCAGAGATCGAGGACAGGGTGGCGAAAAACTGTTTTTT.

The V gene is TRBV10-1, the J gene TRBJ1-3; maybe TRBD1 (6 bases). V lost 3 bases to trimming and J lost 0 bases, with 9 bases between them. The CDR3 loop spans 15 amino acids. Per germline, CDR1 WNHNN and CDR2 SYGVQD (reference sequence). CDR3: CASSDGTSSGNTIYF. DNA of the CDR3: TGCGCCAGCAGTGACGGGACATCCTCTGGAAACACCATATATTTT.

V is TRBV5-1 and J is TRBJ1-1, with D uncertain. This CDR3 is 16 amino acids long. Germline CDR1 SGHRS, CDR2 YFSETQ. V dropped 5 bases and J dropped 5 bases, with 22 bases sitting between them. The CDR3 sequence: CASSYEAGSWWTEAFF. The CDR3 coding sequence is TGCGCCAGCAGTTACGAAGCCGGGTCCTGGTGGACTGAAGCTTTCTTT.

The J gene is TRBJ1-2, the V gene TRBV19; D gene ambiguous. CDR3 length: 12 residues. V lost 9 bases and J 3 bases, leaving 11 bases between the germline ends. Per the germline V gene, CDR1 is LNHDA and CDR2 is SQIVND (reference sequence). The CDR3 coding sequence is TGTGCCAGCAGATGGGGAGACTATGGCTACACCTTC. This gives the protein CASRWGDYGYTF.

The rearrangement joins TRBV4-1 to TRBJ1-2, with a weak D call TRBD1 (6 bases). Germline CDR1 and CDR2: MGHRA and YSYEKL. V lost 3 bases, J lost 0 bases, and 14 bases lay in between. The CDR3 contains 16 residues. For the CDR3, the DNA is TGCGCCAGCAGCCACGGAGGAGGGACACCTAACTATGGCTACACCTTC. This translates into CASSHGGGTPNYGYTF.

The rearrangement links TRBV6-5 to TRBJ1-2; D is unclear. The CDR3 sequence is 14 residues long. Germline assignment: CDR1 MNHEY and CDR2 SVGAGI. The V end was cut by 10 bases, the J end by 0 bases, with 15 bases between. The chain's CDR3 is CATYTGVPNYGYTF. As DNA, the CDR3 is TGTGCCACCTATACGGGCGTCCCTAACTATGGCTACACCTTC.

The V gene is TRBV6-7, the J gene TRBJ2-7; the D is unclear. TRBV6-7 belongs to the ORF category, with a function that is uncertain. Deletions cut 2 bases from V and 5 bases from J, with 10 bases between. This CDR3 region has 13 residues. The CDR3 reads CASSYKDSHEQYF. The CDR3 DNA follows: TGTGCCAGCAGTTACAAGGATTCCCACGAGCAGTACTTC.